The next 16 T cell receptor beta chains were all read from a single sample in a study of Graves' ophthalmopathy and Graves' hyperthyroidism (dated 2018 in TCRdb). The run used an Illumina HiSeq 2000. For repertoire sequencing, the TCR beta CDR3 regions were amplified from RNA transcripts. A first-round RT-PCR used HTBI primers with the Qiagen OneStep RT-PCR kit, followed by a second-round multiplex PCR, size selection and purification. TCRdb reran the public reads through fastp at Q25 and MiXCR, keeping productive beta chains. CDR3 protein sequences are deduplicated, and each keeps its most common genes and DNA. This sample lists roughly 1.1 million distinct CDR3 sequences; less than 45% were detected once. 11% of the sample is held by the ten biggest clonotypes. The specimen was peripheral blood or thyroid tissue (not recorded which). The receptors derive from an adult man with Graves' hyperthyroidism.

Ten or more counts support this clonotype. The chain recombines TRBV29-1 with TRBJ2-7; D is unresolved. CDR3 length: 13 amino acids. Looked up from germline, CDR1 is SQVTM and CDR2 is ANQGSEA. Trimming cost V 6 bases and J 0 bases, with 12 bases left between them. The CDR3 DNA reads as TGCAGCGTCTCACCGCCCTACTCCTACGAGCAGTACTTC. Amino acids: CSVSPPYSYEQYF.

This clonotype was seen ten or more times. The chain carries TRBV7-9 and TRBJ2-5; TRBD1 aligns across 8 bases. The CDR3 totals 14 residues. The trim removed 5 bases at V and 4 bases at J, leaving 6 bases unmatched. Germline-derived CDR1 and CDR2 are SEHNR and FQNEAQ (reference sequence). CDR3 region: CASSQSGQGETQYF. CDR3 bases: TGTGCCAGCAGCCAGTCCGGACAGGGAGAGACCCAGTACTTC. Drawing the rest from reference TRBV7-9 and TRBJ2-5, the complete variable domain is DTGVSQNPRHKITKRGQNVTFRCDPISEHNRLYWYRQTLGQGPEFLTYFQNEAQLEKSRLLSDRFSAERPKGSFSTLEIQRTEQGDSAMYLCASSQSGQGETQYFGPGTRLLVL.

This clonotype was observed many times. The rearrangement uses TRBV9 and TRBJ2-2; unclear D gene. Germline CDR1 and CDR2: SGDLS and YYNGEE. Trimming removed 1 base from V and 3 bases from J, with 10 bases in between. CDR3 length equals 15 residues. This CDR3 is CASSVTAVYTGELFF. Written as DNA, the CDR3 is TGTGCCAGCAGCGTAACGGCGGTGTACACCGGGGAGCTGTTTTTT.

The gene calls are TRBV6-5 and TRBJ1-1; D gene ambiguous. CDR1 and CDR2 (germline): MNHEY, SVGAGI. Trimming removed 3 bases from V and 5 bases from J, with 10 bases in between. The CDR3 loop spans 13 amino acids. The CDR3 region has the DNA TGTGCCAGCAGTTATAAAGTGGAGACTGAAGCTTTCTTT. Encoded protein: CASSYKVETEAFF.

The rearrangement uses TRBV6-5 and TRBJ1-1, with D possibly TRBD1 on 6 matching bases. Deletions cut 4 bases from V and 4 bases from J, with 10 bases between. Looked up from germline, CDR1 is MNHEY and CDR2 is SVGAGI. The CDR3 loop spans 13 amino acids. For the CDR3, the DNA is TGTGCCAGCAGTTCGTTCAGGGGCACTGAAGCTTTCTTT. This encodes CASSSFRGTEAFF.

This clonotype was counted many times. The CDR3 region has the DNA TGTGCCAGCAGCTCCCAACCGGGACAGGGGTCGGAGACCCAGTACTTC. It specifies CASSSQPGQGSETQYF. This chain links TRBV9 with TRBJ2-5; TRBD1 aligns across 10 bases. In germline, CDR1 is SGDLS, CDR2 YYNGEE. J lost 5 bases, V lost 4 bases, and 11 bases had no gene match. The length of the CDR3 is 16 residues.

This clonotype has a count of ten or more. The chain uses TRBV6-2 or TRBV6-3 and TRBJ2-2; TRBD1 matches 8 bases. The CDR3 loop spans 14 amino acids. The germline V gene has CDR1 MNHEY and CDR2 SVGEGT. V was pared by 4 bases and J by 5 bases, with 3 bases of the junction left unmatched. The DNA for the CDR3 is TGTGCCAGCAGTTCAGGGGGCGCGACCGGGGAGCTGTTTTTT. This codes for CASSSGGATGELFF.

This clonotype was seen many times. This sequence joins TRBV19 and TRBJ1-1; D uncertain. There are 12 residues in the CDR3. V was clipped by 3 bases and J by 11 bases, with 13 bases between them. CDR1 is LNHDA and CDR2 is SQIVND in the germline V gene (reference sequence). The CDR3, as DNA: TGTGCCAGTAGTATGGTCGGAACGGGGGCTTTCTTT. Translation: CASSMVGTGAFF.

This clonotype appeared many times. For the CDR3, the DNA is TGTGCCAGCAGCTTAGCGCCCACCCTGGGGCAGTACTTC. Translation: CASSLAPTLGQYF. The gene calls are TRBV7-9 and TRBJ2-7; D remains ambiguous. Trimming left V 0 bases short and J 9 bases short, with 12 bases between. The CDR3 totals 13 residues. Germline-derived CDR1 and CDR2 are SEHNR and FQNEAQ (reference sequence). The full variable domain, with the rest looked up from reference TRBV7-9 and TRBJ2-7, is DTGVSQNPRHKITKRGQNVTFRCDPISEHNRLYWYRQTLGQGPEFLTYFQNEAQLEKSRLLSDRFSAERPKGSFSTLEIQRTEQGDSAMYLCASSLAPTLGQYFGPGTRLTVT.

The chain couples TRBV15 to TRBJ2-7; D possibly corresponds to TRBD2 (6 bases). The germline V gene has CDR1 LNHNV and CDR2 YYDKDF (reference sequence). The CDR3 contains 15 residues. Trimming left V 3 bases short and J 2 bases short, with 14 bases between. The CDR3 coding sequence is TGTGCCACCAGCAGTTTCGCTGGAGGGACCTACGAGCAGTACTTC. Residues: CATSSFAGGTYEQYF. The variable domain in full, completed from reference TRBV15 and TRBJ2-7, reads DAMVIQNPRYQVTQFGKPVTLSCSQTLNHNVMYWYQQKSSQAPKLLFHYYDKDFNNEADTPDNFQSRRPNTSFCFLDIRSPGLGDTAMYLCATSSFAGGTYEQYFGPGTRLTVT.

This clonotype was seen repeatedly, ten times or more. CDR3: CASSPRSTGSYGYTF. Written as DNA, the CDR3 is TGTGCCAGCAGCCCTAGATCGACAGGGAGCTATGGCTACACCTTC. The J gene is TRBJ1-2, the V gene TRBV7-2; 7 nucleotides match TRBD1. From germline, CDR1 is SGHTA and CDR2 FQGNSA. Trimming removed 5 bases from V and 4 bases from J; junction bases left unmatched: 10. There are 15 residues in the CDR3.

The table lists this clonotype with many counts. This chain connects TRBV4-1 to TRBJ2-7; no definite D call. The CDR3 runs 16 residues. Germline CDR1 reads MGHRA; CDR2 reads YSYEKL. Trimming shortened V by 0 bases and J by 1 base, and 13 bases separated the two germline ends. The CDR3 spells CASSQEIAARSYEQYF. The CDR3 DNA sequence: TGCGCCAGCAGCCAAGAAATTGCAGCGCGATCCTACGAGCAGTACTTC.

This clonotype was recorded only once. The rearrangement uses TRBV11-1 and TRBJ2-6; no reliable D call. The CDR3 contains 15 residues. Germline V gives CDR1 SGHAT, CDR2 FQDESV (reference sequence). V lost 6 bases and J lost 2, with 11 bases in between. The CDR3 nucleotides read TGTGCCAGCAGTATTGGACGGCCTGGGGCCAACGTCCTGACTTTC. Protein sequence: CASSIGRPGANVLTF.

The chain carries TRBV7-4 and TRBJ1-1; tentatively, D is TRBD1 (5 bases). The CDR3 consists of 13 residues. The germline gives CDR1 SGHVT, CDR2 SQSDAQ. V was cut by 6 bases and J by 6 bases, with 14 bases left in between. The CDR3 bases are TGTGCCAGCAGTTTACTTGGGGACGCTGAAGCTTTCTTT. This translates into CASSLLGDAEAFF.

A remark on this clonotype: This may stem from a read error, because a much larger clone lies one nucleotide away. This rearrangement joins TRBV7-9 to TRBJ1-5, with no clear D. Germline V gene lookup returns CDR1 SEHNR and CDR2 FQNEAQ (reference sequence). The CDR3 is 12 amino acids. The CDR3 DNA reads as TGTGCCGGCAGCCAATTAAATCAGATCCAGCATTTT. Encoded protein: CAGSQLNQIQHF.

This sequence joins TRBV28 and TRBJ1-2; TRBD1 matches at 7 bases. Germline V gene data show CDR1 as MDHEN and CDR2 as SYDVKM. J lost 0 bases, V lost 1 base, and 5 bases had no gene match. CDR3 size: 16 residues. The CDR3 DNA is TGTGCCAGCAGTTTATCTGGGGACAGACCTAACTATGGCTACACCTTC. Protein product: CASSLSGDRPNYGYTF.